This TCR beta chain was sequenced for a study of blood T cells in healthy people across ages. Study summary: Per two T cells, template switching captured roughly one barcoded beta molecule. Study-level results: Older individuals had lower TCR beta diversity per million T cells (the decline was roughly linear).

Remarks on this clonotype: Its antigen is currently unknown. The junction shows a germline mismatch at one end, possibly a read error.

The CDR3 sequence is 12 residues long. Per the germline V gene, CDR1 is LNHNV and CDR2 is YYDKDF (reference sequence). The individuals who served as donors were healthy Caucasians living in Russia, aged roughly 6 to 100. Samples each had at least 6 micrograms of total RNA extracted. Alongside a J-beta primer mix, a sample-barcoded 5' primer served in a second PCR lasting about 7 to 11 cycles. TCRdb reprocessed the 5' RACE reads via MiXCR and lists one record per CDR3 protein. This table has more than 1 million distinct CDR3 sequences, more than 35% appearing once. Sequencing was done on a sample of blood. This receptor was taken from a woman between 55 and 75 years old in good health. The V call is TRBV15, the J call TRBJ2-7; D is unresolved. The CDR3 spells CATSRDGYGQYF. CDR3 sequence (DNA): TGTGCCACCAGCAGAGATGGTTACGGGCAGTACTTC. Together with reference TRBV15 and TRBJ2-7, the CDR3 gives the full variable domain: DAMVIQNPRYQVTQFGKPVTLSCSQTLNHNVMYWYQQKSSQAPKLLFHYYDKDFNNEADTPDNFQSRRPNTSFCFLDIRSPGLGDTAMYLCATSRDGYGQYFGPGTRLTVT.